The entry below gives a single TCR beta chain sequence along with its context. The data were obtained in a study of T cells after yellow fever vaccination. Template switching with 5'RACE generated the TCR cDNA and added a universal primer site and UMIs. TCRdb used MiXCR to reprocess the 5' RACE reads, holding one entry per CDR3 protein. Of hundreds of thousands of distinct CDR3 sequences listed, 9% to 15% are singletons. Germline values: CDR1 SQVTM, CDR2 ANQGSEA. The CDR3 extends over 13 amino acids. The V segment lost 2 bases and the J segment 8 bases; nucleotides outside the gene matches: 8. This chain joins TRBV29-1 and TRBJ1-2, with 7 bases that match TRBD1. The sequencing here drew on PBMCs, taken on the day of the yellow fever booster vaccination. This sequence was found in a man aged 30 to 39 who received the YFV17D yellow fever vaccine. The CDR3 bases are TGCAGCGTTGAAAGAGGGGGCGCAGGGGGCTACACCTTC. This codes for CSVERGGAGGYTF.